What follows are 27 T cell receptor beta chains derived from one specimen sequenced in a study of CD8+CD57+ T cells in acquired aplastic anemia. According to the study, genomic DNA was the template for TCR beta VDJ and CDR3 profiling. TCRdb reprocessed the reads via MiXCR and lists one record per CDR3 protein. In the table there are 250,000 to 350,000 distinct CDR3 sequences, around 60% of which are singletons. The sequenced material came from sorted CD4+, CD8+, or CD8+CD57+ T cells (not recorded which) from PBMCs. The origin of the receptors is a human donor with severe aplastic anemia or a healthy control (not recorded which).

This clonotype was found many times. The CDR3 reads CASSPGLPVTDTQYF. Here the CDR3 DNA reads TGTGCCAGCAGCCCGGGACTACCCGTCACAGATACGCAGTATTTT. This rearrangement joins TRBV7-2 to TRBJ2-3, with 7 bases matching TRBD2. The trim removed 5 bases at V and 2 bases at J, leaving 7 bases unmatched. This CDR3 region has 15 residues. Germline CDR1 is SGHTA and CDR2 is FQGNSA.

This clonotype has ten or more counts. The chain combines TRBV9 with TRBJ2-5; 13 bases line up with TRBD2. The germline V gene has CDR1 SGDLS and CDR2 YYNGEE. The CDR3 is 17 amino acids. Germline trimming cut 4 bases from V and 5 bases from J; bases unmatched to any gene: 11. The CDR3 coding sequence is TGTGCCAGCAGCCCGAGATCAACTAGCGGGGGGGCCGAGACCCAGTACTTC. Amino acid sequence: CASSPRSTSGGAETQYF.

This clonotype has ten or more counts. V is TRBV7-3 and J is TRBJ2-1; D assignment may be TRBD1 or TRBD2 (6 bases each). V dropped 2 bases and J dropped 4 bases, with 12 bases sitting between them. Germline V gene sequence: CDR1 SGHTA, CDR2 FQGTGA. The CDR3 has 15 amino acids. The CDR3 DNA follows: TGTGCCAGCAGCTTAGCGCAGGGGAGGTACAATGAGCAGTTCTTC. Translating it yields CASSLAQGRYNEQFF.

This clonotype was detected a few times. The chain is built from TRBV20-1 and TRBJ2-1; D unresolved. Germline V lookup: CDR1 DFQATT, CDR2 SNEGSKA (reference sequence). V was clipped by 2 bases and J by 4 bases, with 12 bases between them. The CDR3 spans 14 residues. DNA for the CDR3: TGCAGTGCTAGAAGCCAGGAGATATACAATGAGCAGTTCTTC. It yields the protein CSARSQEIYNEQFF.

The chain links TRBV2 to TRBJ1-2; perhaps TRBD1 as D (5 bases). V lost 7 bases, J lost 5 bases, and 11 bases lay in between. This CDR3 is built from 12 residues. CDR1 and CDR2 from the germline V gene are SNHLY and FYNNEI. The CDR3 sequence is CASTTAMYGYTF. The CDR3 DNA follows: TGTGCCAGCACGACAGCGATGTATGGCTACACCTTC.

This clonotype has ten or more counts. The chain carries TRBV6-5 and TRBJ1-1, with D perhaps TRBD1 (5 bases). This CDR3 has 14 amino acids. V lost 6 bases and J lost 4, with 15 bases in between. Per germline, CDR1 MNHEY and CDR2 SVGAGI. CDR3 protein: CASRRGLGSTEAFF. DNA for the CDR3: TGTGCCAGCAGACGGGGGTTAGGAAGCACTGAAGCTTTCTTT.

V and J are TRBV5-1 and TRBJ1-5; D perhaps matches TRBD1 (6 bases). Per the germline V gene, CDR1 is SGHRS and CDR2 is YFSETQ. Trimming removed 2 bases at V and 4 bases at J, with 10 bases between. This CDR3 has 14 residues. The CDR3 DNA reads as TGCGCCAGCAGCTTCACAGGGCTTAATCAGCCCCAGCATTTT. Amino acid sequence: CASSFTGLNQPQHF.

This clonotype has a handful of counts. The chain recombines TRBV4-2 with TRBJ2-3; 7 positions match TRBD1. The CDR3 contains 17 residues. Germline lookup yields CDR1 LGHNA and CDR2 YNFKEQ. V was clipped by 5 bases and J by 6 bases; unmatched bases: 17. The CDR3 DNA sequence: TGTGCCAGCAGCTCGACTACAGGGGAATTGAGGAGGGATACGCAGTATTTT. It yields the protein CASSSTTGELRRDTQYF.

This chain links TRBV20-1 with TRBJ2-7; unclear D gene. The CDR3 is 14 amino acids. The germline V gene encodes CDR1 DFQATT and CDR2 SNEGSKA (reference sequence). V lost 0 bases, J lost 2 bases, and 11 bases lay in between. CDR3 loop: CSARDRPGPYEQYF. The CDR3 nucleotides are TGCAGTGCTAGAGATAGGCCGGGTCCCTACGAGCAGTACTTC.

The chain has TRBV5-1 and TRBJ2-3, with D possibly being TRBD1 (6 bases). CDR3 length equals 18 residues. In germline, CDR1 is SGHRS, CDR2 YFSETQ. V was shortened by 0 bases and J by 6 bases, with 23 bases between the two germline ends. The CDR3 DNA follows: TGCGCCAGCAGCTTGGGCCACTCAGACAGGACGTTCCTCGATACGCAGTATTTT. Its protein is CASSLGHSDRTFLDTQYF.

This clonotype was recorded many times. V usage is TRBV15 and J usage is TRBJ2-7; D call uncertain. The germline V gene encodes CDR1 LNHNV and CDR2 YYDKDF (reference sequence). V was cut by 0 bases and J by 1 base, with 4 bases left in between. This CDR3 has 13 amino acids. CDR3 nucleotides: TGTGCCACCAGCAGAGATTTTTCCTACGAGCAGTACTTC. Its translation: CATSRDFSYEQYF.

The gene calls are TRBV6-5 and TRBJ2-7; 14 bases are shared with TRBD2. V trimming: 6 bases; J trimming: 4 bases; junction bases outside the gene matches: 5. Per germline, CDR1 MNHEY and CDR2 SVGAGI. The CDR3 extends over 15 amino acids. The CDR3 sequence: CASSRLAGGPYEQYF. The CDR3 DNA sequence: TGTGCCAGCAGCCGACTAGCGGGAGGGCCGTACGAGCAGTACTTC.

This clonotype was counted many times. This chain uses TRBV7-3 with TRBJ1-2; no clear D gene. Trimming took off 3 bases at V and 7 bases at J, with 21 bases between the two ends. This CDR3 region has 16 residues. In germline, CDR1 is SGHTA, CDR2 FQGTGA. The CDR3 DNA reads as TGTGCCAGCAGCTTCAGTTCTGGTGGCGCGATTAGTGGCTACACCTTC. This encodes CASSFSSGGAISGYTF.

As regards this clonotype: The junction departs from germline at one end; a sequencing error may be responsible. The chain recombines TRBV2 with TRBJ2-5; D call uncertain. The J call is uncertain, as TRBJ2-7 better fits the DNA end. CDR1 is SNHLY, CDR2 FYNNEI, per germline. The CDR3 runs 13 residues. The CDR3 reads CATSETGTYEQYF. In DNA, the CDR3 is TGTGCCACCAGTGAAACCGGTACCTACGAGCAGTACTTC.

In the case of this clonotype: An end of the junction does not agree with germline; a read error may underlie this. The chain uses TRBV6-2 or TRBV6-3 and TRBJ2-2; TRBD2 is a possible D gene (5 bases). Germline CDR1 MNHEY, CDR2 SVGEGT. CDR3 size: 14 residues. Here the CDR3 DNA reads TGTGCCAGCAGTTACAGGGAAGCTACCGGGGAGCTGTCTTTT. Its translation is CASSYREATGELSF.

Ten or more counts support this clonotype. The chain uses TRBV5-1 and TRBJ1-1; TRBD1 agrees at 8 bases. The CDR3 runs to 16 residues. J lost 5 bases, V lost 3 bases, and 12 bases had no gene match. In germline, CDR1 is SGHRS, CDR2 YFSETQ. CDR3 bases: TGCGCCAGCAGCTGGGGTACCGGGGACAGGAGGACTGAAGCTTTCTTT. Residues: CASSWGTGDRRTEAFF. The whole variable domain, remainder taken from reference TRBV5-1 and TRBJ1-1, is KAGVTQTPRYLIKTRGQQVTLSCSPISGHRSVSWYQQTPGQGLQFLFEYFSETQRNKGNFPGRFSGRQFSNSRSEMNVSTLELGDSALYLCASSWGTGDRRTEAFFGQGTRLTVV.

Notes on this clonotype: A much larger clone differs from this one at a single base, so this may be a read error. The chain links TRBV11-2 to TRBJ2-2; the match to TRBD2 covers 7 bases. Per germline, CDR1 SGHAT and CDR2 FQNNGV. The CDR3 runs 16 residues. The CDR3 protein is CASSLGLGGETGELSF. CDR3 bases: TGTGCCAGCAGCTTAGGACTGGGAGGGGAGACCGGGGAGCTGTCTTTT.

The V and J genes are TRBV24-1 and TRBJ1-5; D may be TRBD1 (5 bases). This CDR3 has 13 amino acids. The ends were cut back, 9 bases at V and 4 bases at J, with 12 bases in the middle. The germline CDR1 and CDR2 sequences are KGHDR and SFDVKD. The DNA of the CDR3 is TGTGCCACCGGGCAGGGTATGAATCAGCCCCAGCATTTT. This codes for CATGQGMNQPQHF.

The gene calls are TRBV5-1 and TRBJ1-1; TRBD1 might be the D (5 bases). Germline lookup yields CDR1 SGHRS and CDR2 YFSETQ. The CDR3 sequence is 16 residues long. The V end was cut by 3 bases, the J end by 4 bases, with 19 bases between. CDR3 sequence (DNA): TGCGCCAGCAGCTCCCGAGAGGGGATTGAAGGCACTGAAGCTTTCTTT. Amino acids: CASSSREGIEGTEAFF.

This clonotype was counted a few times. The chain is built from TRBV6-2 or TRBV6-3 and TRBJ2-3; 9 bases map to TRBD2. Germline assignment: CDR1 MNHEY and CDR2 SVGEGT. This CDR3 spans 18 amino acids. The V segment lost 7 bases and the J segment 4 bases; nucleotides outside the gene matches: 18. This chain's CDR3 is CASTARRGGRFAADTQYF. DNA for the CDR3: TGTGCCAGCACCGCGAGGCGGGGGGGCCGTTTTGCTGCAGATACGCAGTATTTT.

V gene TRBV7-6 combines with J gene TRBJ2-1; D unclear. Trimming took 5 bases from V and 6 from J, leaving 17 bases between them. The CDR3 consists of 15 residues. Germline assignment: CDR1 SGHVS and CDR2 FNYEAQ. The CDR3 here is CASSVSPTGGNEQFF. CDR3 in DNA: TGTGCCAGCAGCGTTAGTCCCACGGGCGGCAATGAGCAGTTCTTC.

The J gene is TRBJ2-2, the V gene TRBV7-8; 8 positions match TRBD2. The V and J ends lost 0 bases and 8 bases, in that order; junction bases with no gene match: 8. This CDR3 has 16 amino acids. CDR1 is SGHVS, CDR2 FQNEAQ, per germline. This CDR3 is CASSLAFGGARGELFF. CDR3 nucleotides: TGTGCCAGCAGCTTAGCGTTCGGGGGGGCCAGGGGGGAGCTGTTTTTT. The full variable domain, with the rest looked up from reference TRBV7-8 and TRBJ2-2, is GAGVSQSPRYKVAKRGQDVALRCDPISGHVSLFWYQQALGQGPEFLTYFQNEAQLDKSGLPSDRFFAERPEGSVSTLKIQRTQQEDSAVYLCASSLAFGGARGELFFGEGSRLTVL.

V usage is TRBV11-2 and J usage is TRBJ2-7; D is unresolved. The V end lost 2 bases, the J end lost 5 bases, and 13 bases lay between the germline ends. CDR1 SGHAT and CDR2 FQNNGV come from the germline V gene. This CDR3 spans 14 amino acids. CDR3 sequence reads: CASSLMMKSHEQYF. The CDR3 bases are TGTGCCAGCAGCTTAATGATGAAGTCCCACGAGCAGTACTTC.

The chain joins TRBV2 to TRBJ2-7; 9 bases agree with TRBD1. Per the germline V gene, CDR1 is SNHLY and CDR2 is FYNNEI. The trim removed 6 bases at V and 3 bases at J, leaving 12 bases unmatched. There are 16 residues in the CDR3. CDR3 sequence (DNA): TGTGCCAGCAGCCCGAGAGGGACAGGGAGGCACTACGAGCAGTACTTC. This sequence encodes CASSPRGTGRHYEQYF.

The V gene is TRBV3-1, the J gene TRBJ1-6; D remains ambiguous. V lost 1 base to trimming and J lost 5 bases, with 6 bases between them. The CDR3 has 14 residues. Germline values: CDR1 LGHDT, CDR2 YNNKEL (reference sequence). CDR3 coding DNA: TGTGCCAGCAGCCAAGGGACTAATAATTCACCCCTCCACTTT. Its translation: CASSQGTNNSPLHF.

V is TRBV7-8 and J is TRBJ2-5; 7 bases agree with TRBD1. Trimming at V came to 6 bases and at J to 4 bases, leaving 17 bases not matched to a gene. Germline values: CDR1 SGHVS, CDR2 FQNEAQ. The CDR3 sequence is 17 residues long. CDR3 DNA: TGTGCCAGCAGTCGAAAGCGGACAGGTCATATGGCAGAGACCCAGTACTTC. This encodes CASSRKRTGHMAETQYF.

This rearrangement joins TRBV5-1 to TRBJ2-1; possibly TRBD1 or TRBD2 for D (6 bases each). Trimming removed 3 bases at V and 2 bases at J, with 15 bases between. Germline V CDR1 and CDR2: SGHRS, YFSETQ. This CDR3 spans 16 amino acids. The CDR3 region is CASSSNPGATYNEQFF. CDR3 bases: TGCGCCAGCAGCTCCAATCCGGGGGCCACCTACAATGAGCAGTTCTTC.